This note documents a single TCR beta chain sequence. Its antigen remains unidentified. The data were taken from a study of cytomegalovirus exposure and HLA in healthy donors. Whole-study findings and limits: CMV serostatus stood as the only immune exposure information on hand.

PCR primers comprised 60 Vbeta and 13 Jbeta primers. Sequencing used immunoSEQ multiplex PCR; TCRdb keeps in-frame clones, though not all of them. The table shows under 200,000 clones, with almost 80% occurring only once. Germline values: CDR1 LNHDA, CDR2 SQIVND (reference sequence). The CDR3 length is 14 residues. Trimming shortened V by 0 bases and J by 7 bases, and 12 bases separated the two germline ends. The sequenced sample consisted of PBMCs. V and J are TRBV19 and TRBJ1-2; maybe TRBD1 (6 bases). The receptor comes from a man aged 45 to 65 in good health and CMV-seropositive. CDR3 sequence: CASSIDRRGSGYTF. The DNA of the CDR3 is TGTGCCAGTAGTATAGATCGCAGGGGTAGTGGCTACACCTTC.